The clone carrying this T cell receptor (beta chain) was observed a few times. Its antigen is currently unknown. TCRdb keeps only in-frame clones here, not all; method: immunoSEQ multiplex PCR. The sample lists about 95,000 clones, approximately 75% occurring once. The CDR3 length is 19 residues. The V gene end was trimmed by 2 bases and the J gene end by 6 bases; junction bases not matched to a gene: 14. Germline assignment: CDR1 MGHRA and CDR2 YSYEKL. These data come from a study of fetal regulatory T cell absence and autoimmunity. Study-level information: IPEX patients had exocrine pancreas autoimmunity without clinical diabetes. Study-wide results and caveats: TRB gene family usage was broadly similar in cord blood and pancreas.

This TCR derives from a male donor with IPEX syndrome. The V and J genes are TRBV4-1 and TRBJ2-3, with 13 bases identical to TRBD2. Sequenced sample: pancreas tissue. CDR3 DNA sequence: TGCGCCAGCAGCCAAAGGGGACTAGCGGGAACCGGGGAATCGGATACGCAGTATTTT. Its translation is CASSQRGLAGTGESDTQYF.